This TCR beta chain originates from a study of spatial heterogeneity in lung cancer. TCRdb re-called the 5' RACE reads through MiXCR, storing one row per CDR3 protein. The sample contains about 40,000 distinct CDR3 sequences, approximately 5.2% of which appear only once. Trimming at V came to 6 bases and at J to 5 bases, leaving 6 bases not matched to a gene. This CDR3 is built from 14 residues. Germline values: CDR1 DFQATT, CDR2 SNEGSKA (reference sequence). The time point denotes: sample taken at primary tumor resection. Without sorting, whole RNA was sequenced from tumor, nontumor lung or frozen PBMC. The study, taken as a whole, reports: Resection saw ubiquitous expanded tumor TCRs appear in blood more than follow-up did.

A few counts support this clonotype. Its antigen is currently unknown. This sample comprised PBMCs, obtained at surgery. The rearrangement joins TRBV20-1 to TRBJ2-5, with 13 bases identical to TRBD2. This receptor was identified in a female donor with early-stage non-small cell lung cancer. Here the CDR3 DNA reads TGCAGTGCCCCCGGGACTAGCGGGGCCGAGACCCAGTACTTC. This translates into CSAPGTSGAETQYF.